The subject of this entry is one T cell receptor beta chain. The clone's antigen remains unknown. Base qualities are not provided; no much larger clone lies one nucleotide away. The CDR3 numbers 17 residues from cysteine through phenylalanine. Only the CDR3 portion is preserved as DNA: 51 bases, with reading frame beginning at the first base. Trimming takes 2 bases from V and 2 bases from J, and the germline ends sit 18 bases apart. Via the germline V gene, CDR1 is SGHTA and CDR2 FQGNSA. This sample stems from a study of Tregs in tolerant kidney transplant recipients (dated by TCRdb to 2018 to 2020). Concerning the study at large: The study applied TCRbeta sequencing to find donor-specific regulatory T cells before combined kidney and bone marrow transplantation and then followed those same cells after transplant.

On the study overall, not on this receptor specifically: PCR primers changed over time for some patients, so nucleotide-level comparison across those patients' samples was not possible. Biological reproducibility was not examined directly, but technical replication error appeared to be minimal. In tolerant patients, donor-specific Tregs expanded more than Tregs overall, which suggests antigen-driven rather than nonspecific expansion. Expanding Tregs with activated donor B cells appeared to identify the most biologically relevant and donor-specific TCRbeta repertoire. The study was limited by small patient numbers, and the findings need validation in larger populations and under other immunosuppression protocols.

The transplants used related donors with nonmyeloablative bone marrow transplantation, and mixed chimerism in the human trials was transient. Thawed PBMCs were FACS-sorted into unstimulated Tregs (CD4+CD25+CD127-), CD4+ non-Tregs (CD4+CD25-), CD4 cells and CD8 cells. Patients were a few combined kidney and bone marrow transplant recipients from the ITN036ST trial, and only these trial subjects had samples available. Healthy control blood was processed by Ficoll density gradient to PBMCs and cryopreserved; patient PBMCs were collected before and after transplant. Genomic DNA was extracted from sorted cells with the QIAGEN DNeasy Blood and Tissue Kit for TCRbeta CDR3 sequencing. High-throughput TCRbeta CDR3 sequencing, which included PCR amplification with bias correction and internal controls, was done commercially through immunoSEQ. The paper's processing steps were these. Unique productive TCRbeta sequences were defined by CDR3 nucleotide sequence when primers matched and otherwise by CDR3 amino acid sequence together with Vbeta and Jbeta genes. As a correction for sorting error, sequences shared between sorted populations at a frequency ratio of 2:1 or less were discarded, and the remaining shared sequences were assigned to the higher population. A sequence counted as donor-reactive if, in CFSE-low cells, the sequence had a frequency of at least 0.01% and was expanded at least 5-fold compared with unstimulated cells. Repertoire divergence was quantified by Jensen-Shannon divergence using the top 100 TCRbeta sequences ranked by frequency. For samples with multiple sequencing runs, sorting error was corrected separately for each run before the runs were pooled. Here the immuneACCESS table is served through TCRdb, limited to in-frame sequences with V and J called. Missing clones are a known gap in these copies; in checked studies unresolved V genes cover under half, and the rest lacks a known reason. V, J and clone size are those of that table, while D and trimming were read from the DNA. The sample profile shows around 86,000 clones; over 75% of them were found once. The top ten constitute roughly 1.5% of the sample.

The V gene is TRBV7-2 and the J gene is TRBJ1-1; no D gene call is confident. This sequence originates from a human patient who received a combined kidney and bone marrow transplant. Donor T cells from the graft may be present among the T cells after a transplant. The material was CD4+ T cells from blood (PBMCs), obtained 24 months after the transplant. The bases are TGTGCCAGCAGCTTATCCTACTCCAGGATGATTAACACTGAAGCTTTCTTT. Translated, it gives CASSLSYSRMINTEAFF.